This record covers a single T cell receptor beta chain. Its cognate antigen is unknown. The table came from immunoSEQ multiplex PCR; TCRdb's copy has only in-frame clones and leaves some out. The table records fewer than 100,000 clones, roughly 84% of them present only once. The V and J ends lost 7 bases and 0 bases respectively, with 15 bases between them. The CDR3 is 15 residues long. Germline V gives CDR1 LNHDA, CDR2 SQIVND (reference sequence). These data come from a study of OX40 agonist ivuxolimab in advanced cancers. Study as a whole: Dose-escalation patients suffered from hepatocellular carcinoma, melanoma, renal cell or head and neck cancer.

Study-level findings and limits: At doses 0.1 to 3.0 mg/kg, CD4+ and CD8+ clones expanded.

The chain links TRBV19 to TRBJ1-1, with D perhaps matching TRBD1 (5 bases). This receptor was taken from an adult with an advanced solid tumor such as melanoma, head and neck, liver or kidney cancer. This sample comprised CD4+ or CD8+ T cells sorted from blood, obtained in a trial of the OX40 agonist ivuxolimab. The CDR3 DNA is TGTGCCAGTATCCCCCAGCGAGGGGTGAACACTGAAGCTTTCTTT. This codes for CASIPQRGVNTEAFF.